Sequencing of this T cell receptor beta chain was carried out in a study of cytomegalovirus exposure and HLA in healthy donors. From germline, CDR1 is SEHNR and CDR2 FQNEAQ (reference sequence). The CDR3 covers 14 residues. Trimming took 5 bases from V and 6 from J; bases not matched to a gene: 2. The PCR contained 60 Vbeta and 13 Jbeta primers. TCRdb's copy holds only in-frame clones and misses some; the assay was immunoSEQ multiplex PCR. In the table there are about 110,000 clones, roughly 72% of which are singletons. This clonotype was sampled from a woman between 35 and 50 years old in good health and CMV-seropositive. Sample: PBMCs. This chain connects TRBV7-9 to TRBJ1-4, with 11 bases that match TRBD1. Here the CDR3 reads CASSPGQGDEKLFF. The CDR3 DNA is TGTGCCAGCAGCCCGGGACAGGGGGATGAAAAACTGTTTTTT.